The entry below describes one TCR beta chain. The data belong to a study of cytomegalovirus exposure and HLA in healthy donors. The study ran its PCR with 60 Vbeta and 13 Jbeta primers. The data were produced by immunoSEQ multiplex PCR, yet TCRdb's version contains in-frame clones alone and is incomplete. The table records about 94,000 clones, more than 75% of them present only once. This CDR3 spans 14 amino acids. CDR1 and CDR2 from the germline V gene are MNHEY and SMNVEV (reference sequence). The germline V and J ends were trimmed by 5 bases and 3 bases, with 14 bases remaining between them. The V gene is TRBV27, the J gene TRBJ2-7, with D tentatively TRBD1 (5 bases). The receptor was derived from a human donor in good health. The specimen sequenced was PBMCs. CDR3 nucleotide sequence: TGTGCCAGCAGTCCGTCGACAGTTCTCTACGAGCAGTACTTC. This gives the protein CASSPSTVLYEQYF.